Presented here are 28 T cell receptor beta chains from one specimen sequenced in a study of tumor-infiltrating lymphocytes in primary liver carcinoma. It was unsorted whole blood that yielded blood RNA, and germline DNA was also extracted. With a constant-region primer, TCR beta cDNA was made from about 0.5 ug of total RNA. Modified slightly, ARM-PCR produced TCR beta libraries over three nested multiplex PCR rounds. A C-beta reverse primer and TRBV1-TRBV30 forward primers served in each of the first two PCR rounds, at ten to eleven cycles apiece. TCRdb analysed the multiplex PCR reads with MiXCR anew, one entry per CDR3 protein. This table holds around 210,000 distinct CDR3 sequences, around three fifths found once. The sequencing input was peripheral blood. The source is a woman in her sixties with primary liver carcinoma and hepatitis B virus infection.

Remarks on this clonotype: This CDR3 is missing its conserved last phenylalanine or tryptophan, likely due to a read error. The DNA is left out, because the CDR3 cannot be placed on it with certainty; the CDR3 is given as TCRdb lists it. This chain joins TRBV11-2 and TRBJ2-7; TRBD2, as called in the table, went unchecked against the DNA. The CDR3 spans 17 residues, counting both ends. Germline V gene data show CDR1 as SGHAT and CDR2 as FQNNGV. The CDR3 spells CASSLALGSSGSYEQYY.

In its sample, this clonotype was seen once. This sequence may be a read error, since a much larger clone differs from it by one base. The chain has TRBV12-3 or TRBV12-4 and TRBJ1-5, with D perhaps matching TRBD1 (5 bases). The CDR3 runs to 15 residues. V lost 5 bases, J lost 1 base, and 12 bases lay in between. The CDR3 bases are TGTGCCAGCAGTCGACCGGAGGGGAGCAATCAGCCCCAGCATTTT. Its translation: CASSRPEGSNQPQHF.

This clonotype was counted at least ten times. This chain connects TRBV6-1 to TRBJ2-1; no clear D. Germline CDR1 and CDR2: MNHNS and SASEGT. This CDR3 spans 12 amino acids. Trimming removed 3 bases from V and 9 bases from J, with 9 bases in between. The CDR3 protein is CASSDALIEQFF. CDR3 nucleotides: TGTGCCAGCAGTGACGCTTTAATTGAGCAGTTCTTC.

As for this clonotype: This may be a read error, as it is one base from a much larger clone. The genes are TRBV12-3 or TRBV12-4 and TRBJ2-1, with a possible D match to TRBD2 (6 bases). CDR3 size: 17 residues. In nucleotides, the CDR3 is TGTGCCAGCAGCTTCACCGGGACTGAAGGGATCCACAATGAGCAGCTCTTC. This translates into CASSFTGTEGIHNEQLF.

This clonotype was seen only once. The gene calls are TRBV12-3 or TRBV12-4 and TRBJ2-7; maybe TRBD2 (5 bases). V was shortened by 10 bases and J by 0 bases, with 13 bases between the two germline ends. The CDR3 covers 13 residues. CDR3 bases: TGTGCCAACACTTTAGGAGGCTCCTACGAGCAGTACTTC. Protein: CANTLGGSYEQYF.

The chain couples TRBV6-5 to TRBJ2-1; TRBD2 is a possible D gene (5 bases). Germline V gene lookup returns CDR1 MNHEY and CDR2 SVGAGI. This CDR3 has 11 residues. The ends were cut back, 9 bases at V and 10 bases at J, with 13 bases in the middle. CDR3 DNA: TGTGCCAGTAGACGACTATCCGAGCAGTTCTTC. Its translation is CASRRLSEQFF.

This clonotype is medium-sized. V and J are TRBV11-2 and TRBJ2-1, with 7 bases that match TRBD1. CDR3 size: 17 residues. Germline V gene data show CDR1 as SGHAT and CDR2 as FQNNGV. V gave up 2 bases and J gave up 3 bases; unmatched junction bases: 10. CDR3 DNA sequence: TGTGCCAGCAGCTTACGACCGGGACAGAGATTCTACAATGAGCAGTTCTTC. Amino acids: CASSLRPGQRFYNEQFF.

As for this clonotype: In this CDR3 the conserved last residue, phenylalanine or tryptophan, is missing, so a read error is likely. The limits of the CDR3 on the DNA are not certain, so only TCRdb's listed CDR3 is given. The V and J genes are TRBV6-6 and TRBJ2-1; the table assigns TRBD2, which was not confirmed against the DNA. The CDR3 is 15 residues long, ends included. Germline V lookup: CDR1 MNHNY, CDR2 SVGAGI (reference sequence). CDR3 in amino acids: CASRPGGEGLNEQLS.

In this sample, this clonotype turned up many times. The gene calls are TRBV2 and TRBJ2-7; maybe TRBD1 (6 bases). CDR3 length equals 14 residues. Germline loops: CDR1 SNHLY, CDR2 FYNNEI. V was shortened by 7 bases and J by 9 bases, with 22 bases between the two germline ends. The CDR3 loop reads CASTPPGATHGQYF. CDR3 nucleotides: TGTGCCAGCACCCCCCCAGGGGCGACTCACGGGCAGTACTTC.

With regard to this clonotype: A read error may be the cause here, since a much bigger clone is one base away. This chain uses TRBV6-2 or TRBV6-3 with TRBJ1-2, with D unresolved. CDR1 and CDR2 from the germline V gene are MNHEY and SVGEGT. The CDR3 loop spans 12 amino acids. The CDR3 loop is CVSRTEGFGYTF. The DNA of the CDR3 is TGTGTCAGCAGGACCGAGGGATTTGGCTACACCTTC.

This clonotype was detected a few times. CDR3 in DNA: TGTGCCAGCAGGCGAACGGGGCAGCCAGGGCCCACCTACACCTTC. Translating gives CASRRTGQPGPTYTF. This chain joins TRBV28 and TRBJ1-2; tentative D call: TRBD1 (5 bases). V was pared by 6 bases and J by 10 bases, with 24 bases between. Germline CDR1 is MDHEN and CDR2 is SYDVKM. This CDR3 is 15 amino acids long.

The chain links TRBV5-1 to TRBJ2-5, with D perhaps assigned TRBD1 or TRBD2 (5 bases each). V was cut by 4 bases and J by 5 bases, with 21 bases left in between. The length of the CDR3 is 16 residues. Germline-derived CDR1 and CDR2 are SGHRS and YFSETQ. CDR3: CASSPGGASAWETQYF. The CDR3 coding sequence is TGCGCCAGCAGCCCTGGGGGAGCGAGTGCATGGGAGACCCAGTACTTC.

As regards this clonotype: With a much larger clone just one base away, this may be a read error. The gene calls are TRBV29-1 and TRBJ2-7, with 8 bases fitting TRBD2. Unmatched junction bases numbered 4, after V lost 8 bases and J lost 1 base. There are 12 residues in the CDR3. Germline V gene sequence: CDR1 SQVTM, CDR2 ANQGSEA. The CDR3 loop reads CSPRGGSYEQYF. For the CDR3, the DNA is TGCAGCCCACGGGGGGGGTCCTACGAGCAGTACTTC.

Remarks on this clonotype: Just one base apart from a much larger clone, this may be a read error. This chain connects TRBV6-2 or TRBV6-3 to TRBJ1-5; 7 nucleotides line up with TRBD1. This CDR3 spans 15 amino acids. From germline, CDR1 is MNHEY and CDR2 SVGEGT. The CDR3 reads CASSSQGVRNQPQQF. The CDR3 DNA reads as TGTGCCAGCAGCTCGCAGGGGGTCCGCAATCAGCCCCAGCAATTT.

Ten or more counts support this clonotype. The chain employs TRBV4-1 and TRBJ2-7; 9 bases map to TRBD2. The CDR3 covers 14 residues. V lost 5 bases to trimming and J lost 3 bases; unmatched junction nucleotides: 5. The germline CDR1 and CDR2 sequences are MGHRA and YSYEKL. The CDR3 region is CASSREAGGYEQYF. CDR3 nucleotide sequence: TGCGCCAGCAGCAGGGAAGCGGGAGGCTACGAGCAGTACTTC.

Of note for this clonotype: A read error may account for a junction end that differs from germline. J is TRBJ1-6 and V is TRBV12-3 or TRBV12-4; D gene ambiguous. The CDR3 sequence is 12 residues long. In nucleotides, the CDR3 is TGTGCCAGCAATTTGTCCGGTTCACCCCCCCACTTT. Translated, it gives CASNLSGSPPHF.

The chain links TRBV11-2 to TRBJ2-3; D is undetermined. The CDR3 has 16 amino acids. The V gene lost 5 bases and the J gene lost 3 bases, with 18 bases spanning the gap. Germline loops: CDR1 SGHAT, CDR2 FQNNGV. The CDR3 protein is CASSPELAPSTDTQYF. The DNA of the CDR3 is TGTGCCAGCAGCCCAGAACTTGCTCCTAGTACAGATACGCAGTATTTT.

The V and J genes are TRBV5-1 and TRBJ1-1; D is unclear. The CDR3 contains 11 residues. CDR1 and CDR2 (germline): SGHRS, YFSETQ. Trimming removed 3 bases from V and 7 bases from J, with 7 bases in between. The CDR3 sequence: CASSSHGEAFF. CDR3 bases: TGCGCCAGCAGCTCCCATGGTGAAGCTTTCTTT.

Worth noting for this clonotype: The germline gene is not matched at one end of the junction; a read error may be the cause. This chain uses TRBV11-3 with TRBJ2-1, with 9 bases matching TRBD2. Germline V gene lookup returns CDR1 SGHNT and CDR2 YENEEA. This CDR3 has 13 residues. The DNA of the CDR3 is TGTACCAGCAGCTTGGGGACTAGCAATGACCAGTTCTTC. As protein: CTSSLGTSNDQFF.

This clonotype has just one count. V usage is TRBV19 and J usage is TRBJ1-5, with D unclear. CDR1 is LNHDA and CDR2 is SQIVND in the germline V gene (reference sequence). Trimming removed 9 bases from V and 5 bases from J, with 14 bases in between. CDR3 length equals 13 residues. CDR3 in amino acids: CASRNSKDQPQHF. CDR3 coding DNA: TGTGCCAGCAGGAACTCGAAGGATCAGCCCCAGCATTTT.

This clonotype showed up many times. For the CDR3, the DNA is TGTGCCAGCAGTATGGGGGGGATGAACACTGAAGCTTTCTTT. This sequence encodes CASSMGGMNTEAFF. The chain links TRBV6-1 to TRBJ1-1, with a weak D call TRBD1 (5 bases). The CDR3 contains 14 residues. With 5 bases removed from V and 0 bases from J, the gap between germline ends came to 10 bases. CDR1 MNHNS and CDR2 SASEGT come from the germline V gene.

About this clonotype itself: A much larger clone differs from this one at a single base, so this may be a read error. The rearrangement links TRBV6-5 to TRBJ1-3; D possibly corresponds to TRBD1 (5 bases). The CDR3 length is 15 residues. The V end was cut by 4 bases, the J end by 2 bases, with 12 bases between. The germline V gene has CDR1 MNHEY and CDR2 SVGAGI. The CDR3 DNA reads as TGTGCCAGCAGTTTACGCAGGGACGCTGGAAACACCATATATTTT. It is translated as CASSLRRDAGNTIYF.

About this clonotype: A read error is possible here, since a much larger clone lies one base away. The CDR3 sequence: CASQPSYEQYF. CDR3 coding DNA: TGTGCCAGCCAGCCATCCTACGAGCAGTACTTC. This chain joins TRBV6-5 and TRBJ2-7; no definite D call. Trimming cost V 8 bases and J 1 base, with 6 bases left between them. This CDR3 has 11 amino acids. Germline CDR1 reads MNHEY; CDR2 reads SVGAGI.

This clonotype is a singleton in its sample. CDR3 in amino acids: CSASSVGGEQYF. The DNA of the CDR3 is TGCAGCGCTTCTTCAGTAGGGGGCGAGCAGTACTTC. The gene calls are TRBV29-1 and TRBJ2-7; weak D call: TRBD1 (6 bases). Germline CDR1 and CDR2: SQVTM and ANQGSEA. This CDR3 contains 12 residues. V lost 7 bases and J lost 6, with 16 bases in between.

V is TRBV12-3 or TRBV12-4 and J is TRBJ2-7; 7 bases are a match to TRBD1. The CDR3 covers 15 residues. The V segment lost 8 bases and the J segment 13 bases; nucleotides outside the gene matches: 23. Here the CDR3 reads CASRPRDSAVGRPYF. For the CDR3, the DNA is TGTGCCAGCCGTCCTCGGGACAGTGCCGTCGGCCGACCATACTTC.

This rearrangement joins TRBV12-5 to TRBJ2-1; D tentatively reads TRBD1 or TRBD2 (5 bases each). The V end lost 0 bases, the J end lost 9 bases, and 21 bases lay between the germline ends. Germline V gives CDR1 LGHNT, CDR2 FRNRAP. This CDR3 comprises 17 residues. The CDR3 loop reads CASGLVPVLGEKGEQFF. The CDR3, as DNA: TGTGCTAGTGGTTTGGTCCCCGTCTTAGGGGAGAAGGGTGAGCAGTTCTTC.

On this clonotype itself: The junction differs from germline at one of its ends, possibly a read error. The genes are TRBV12-3 or TRBV12-4 and TRBJ1-1; 7 bases map to TRBD1. The CDR3 has 15 residues. CDR3 nucleotides: TGTGTCAGCAGTTTACGACAGGGTCAGAACACTGAAGCTTTCTTT. Protein: CVSSLRQGQNTEAFF.

This clonotype was picked up one time. The junction departs from germline at one end; a sequencing error may be responsible. J is TRBJ2-5 and V is TRBV4-1, with D possibly matching TRBD2 (6 bases). CDR1 and CDR2 (germline): MGHRA, YSYEKL. The CDR3 contains 15 residues. DNA for the CDR3: TGTGCCAGCAGCCAAGTTCGGGGGTACCATGAGACCCAATACTTC. Encoded protein: CASSQVRGYHETQYF.